One sample yielded the 30 T cell receptor beta chains listed below, sequenced in a study of neurological immune-mediated disorders. Using its own MiXCR run on the 5' RACE reads, TCRdb lists one record per CDR3 protein. The sample includes about 59,000 distinct CDR3 sequences, less than 25% seen only once; the top ten take 3.5% to 5.5%. Documented time point: technical triplicate 2. Sequenced material: PBMCs. The receptor set was obtained from a man aged 55 to 70 with HTLV-1-associated myelopathy (HAM/TSP).

This clonotype appeared many times. The genes are TRBV18 and TRBJ2-1, with 9 bases aligning to TRBD1. V shed 5 bases and J 3 bases; nucleotides not matched to a gene: 5. The CDR3 has 15 residues. Germline V gene sequence: CDR1 KGHSH, CDR2 LQKENI. The CDR3 bases are TGTGCCAGCTCAACTGGGACAGGGAACTACAATGAGCAGTTCTTC. Protein product: CASSTGTGNYNEQFF.

As for this clonotype: A read error may be the cause here, since a much bigger clone is one base away. No conserved phenylalanine or tryptophan is present at the end of the CDR3, so a read error is the likely explanation. V gene TRBV5-1 combines with J gene TRBJ2-7; 11 nucleotides agree with TRBD1. CDR1 is SGHRS and CDR2 is YFSETQ in the germline V gene. V lost 4 bases and J lost 6; bases outside the gene matches: 9. The CDR3 extends over 15 amino acids. CDR3 region: CASSATSGTGGEQYL. The CDR3 DNA is TGCGCCAGCAGCGCAACATCCGGGACAGGGGGCGAGCAGTACTTA.

The J gene is TRBJ2-2, the V gene TRBV4-1; 7 bases line up with TRBD1. Unmatched junction bases numbered 8, after V lost 1 base and J lost 0 bases. CDR3 length: 18 residues. The germline gives CDR1 MGHRA, CDR2 YSYEKL. The CDR3 reads CASSQGEGGRANTGELFF. The CDR3 region has the DNA TGCGCCAGCAGCCAAGGGGAAGGGGGCAGGGCGAACACCGGGGAGCTGTTTTTT.

At least ten counts were recorded for this clonotype. This chain links TRBV5-1 with TRBJ2-5; D uncertain. The CDR3 runs to 13 residues. Trimming took 0 bases from V and 2 from J, leaving 5 bases between them. Germline values: CDR1 SGHRS, CDR2 YFSETQ. The CDR3 loop is CASSLGGQETQYF. The CDR3 DNA is TGCGCCAGCAGCTTGGGAGGTCAAGAGACCCAGTACTTC.

This chain joins TRBV15 and TRBJ1-1; D is ambiguous. The germline V gene has CDR1 LNHNV and CDR2 YYDKDF (reference sequence). V shed 0 bases and J shed 1 base, with 9 bases lying between them. The CDR3 totals 15 residues. CDR3 region: CATSRDLGRNTEAFF. In DNA form, the CDR3 reads TGTGCCACCAGCAGAGATCTCGGCAGGAACACTGAAGCTTTCTTT.

This clonotype was seen ten or more times. The chain is built from TRBV6-1 and TRBJ1-3; D perhaps matches TRBD1 (6 bases). This CDR3 contains 15 residues. With 3 bases removed from V and 2 bases from J, the gap between germline ends came to 11 bases. Germline V gives CDR1 MNHNS, CDR2 SASEGT. The CDR3 reads CASSDLGGPGNTIYF. The CDR3 DNA follows: TGTGCCAGCAGTGATTTAGGGGGGCCTGGAAACACCATATATTTT.

This clonotype was recorded at least ten times. The V call is TRBV5-1, the J call TRBJ2-3; weak D call: TRBD2 (5 bases). This CDR3 spans 16 amino acids. Per germline, CDR1 SGHRS and CDR2 YFSETQ. Between the trimmed V and J ends, which lost 4 bases and 1 base, there was a span of 16 bases. The chain's CDR3 is CASSPVGGGRTDTQYF. For the CDR3, the DNA is TGCGCCAGCAGCCCAGTGGGCGGAGGCCGCACAGATACGCAGTATTTT.

The chain joins TRBV20-1 to TRBJ2-7, with D perhaps matching TRBD1 or TRBD2 (5 bases each). The ends were cut back, 3 bases at V and 5 bases at J, with 11 bases in the middle. Per germline, CDR1 DFQATT and CDR2 SNEGSKA (reference sequence). The CDR3 totals 12 residues. The CDR3 spells CSASGKGNEQYF. CDR3 DNA: TGCAGTGCTAGCGGGAAGGGGAACGAGCAGTACTTC.

The V gene is TRBV9, the J gene TRBJ2-4; 11 bases are shared with TRBD2. CDR1 SGDLS and CDR2 YYNGEE come from the germline V gene. The V segment lost 2 bases and the J segment 9 bases; nucleotides outside the gene matches: 10. The CDR3 sequence is 16 residues long. CDR3 amino acids: CASSVELAGGPGIQYF. The CDR3 DNA reads TGTGCCAGCAGCGTGGAATTAGCGGGAGGGCCTGGCATTCAGTACTTC.

There are many counts of this clonotype. J is TRBJ2-3 and V is TRBV20-1; TRBD2 matches 8 bases. Germline CDR1 DFQATT, CDR2 SNEGSKA (reference sequence). The CDR3 is 14 residues long. Losses at the gene ends were 6 bases for V and 4 bases for J; bases not matched to a gene: 9. CDR3 in DNA: TGCAGTGCCGGACGGGAGGGCCTATCAGATACGCAGTATTTT. Translating it yields CSAGREGLSDTQYF.

At least ten counts were recorded for this clonotype. This chain links TRBV20-1 with TRBJ2-7, with 8 positions matching TRBD2. This CDR3 has 16 residues. CDR1 and CDR2 (germline): DFQATT, SNEGSKA (reference sequence). After removal of 2 bases from V and 3 bases from J, the junction contained 12 bases not matched to a gene. The CDR3, as DNA: TGCAGTGCTAGACCTACTAGCGGCACTCTGGGCTACGAGCAGTACTTC. The encoded protein is CSARPTSGTLGYEQYF.

In its sample, this clonotype was seen many times. The chain has TRBV9 and TRBJ2-2; D tentatively reads TRBD1 or TRBD2 (5 bases each). CDR1 SGDLS and CDR2 YYNGEE come from the germline V gene. The germline V and J ends were trimmed by 3 bases and 1 base, with 10 bases remaining between them. The CDR3 has 15 residues. The DNA for the CDR3 is TGTGCCAGCAGCGCTGGGACGGTGAACACCGGGGAGCTGTTTTTT. Its protein product is CASSAGTVNTGELFF.

This clonotype has a count of ten or more. The V gene is TRBV18, the J gene TRBJ2-7; no clear D. Germline V CDR1 and CDR2: KGHSH, LQKENI. V was pared by 1 base and J by 3 bases, with 16 bases between. CDR3 length equals 16 residues. The CDR3 here is CASSPQGSRGGYEQYF. CDR3 sequence (DNA): TGTGCCAGCTCACCACAGGGTAGTCGTGGTGGCTACGAGCAGTACTTC.

At least ten counts were recorded for this clonotype. V usage is TRBV10-3 and J usage is TRBJ1-1, with D unresolved. The CDR3 loop spans 14 amino acids. The V gene lost 5 bases and the J gene lost 4 bases, with 14 bases spanning the gap. CDR1 is ENHRY, CDR2 SYGVKD, per germline. CDR3 amino acids: CAISLAGGGTEAFF. CDR3 coding DNA: TGTGCCATCAGTCTCGCGGGTGGAGGCACTGAAGCTTTCTTT.

This clonotype came up many times. J is TRBJ2-5 and V is TRBV12-3 or TRBV12-4; 10 bases map to TRBD1. Losses at the gene ends were 4 bases for V and 5 bases for J; bases not matched to a gene: 4. CDR3 length: 14 amino acids. In DNA, the CDR3 is TGTGCCAGCAGTTCGACAGGGGGCGGTGAGACCCAGTACTTC. Translating it yields CASSSTGGGETQYF.

The rearrangement uses TRBV3-1 and TRBJ2-7; 10 bases match TRBD2. The CDR3 totals 15 residues. V lost 1 base, J lost 2 bases, and 2 bases stayed unmatched. Germline V gene sequence: CDR1 LGHDT, CDR2 YNNKEL (reference sequence). The CDR3 reads CASSQGTSGPYEQYF. The CDR3 coding sequence is TGTGCCAGCAGCCAAGGGACTAGCGGCCCCTACGAGCAGTACTTC.

This clonotype was seen ten or more times. CDR3 sequence reads: CASSLAGSGGGNQPQHF. The CDR3 nucleotides are TGTGCCAGCAGCTTGGCCGGAAGCGGGGGAGGGAATCAGCCCCAGCATTTT. The chain is built from TRBV5-5 and TRBJ1-5; D possibly corresponds to TRBD1 (5 bases). The germline gives CDR1 SGHKS, CDR2 YYEKEE (reference sequence). V was trimmed by 0 bases and J by 4 bases, leaving 17 bases between them. The CDR3 is made up of 17 amino acids.

The V and J genes are TRBV11-2 and TRBJ2-2; the match to TRBD2 covers 7 bases. The germline CDR1 and CDR2 sequences are SGHAT and FQNNGV. The CDR3 contains 17 residues. J was trimmed by 0 bases and V by 0 bases; bases with no gene match: 4. This CDR3 is CASSLDLAASNTGELFF. The DNA of the CDR3 is TGTGCCAGCAGCTTAGATCTAGCGGCTTCGAACACCGGGGAGCTGTTTTTT.

In its sample, this clonotype was seen many times. The rearrangement links TRBV29-1 to TRBJ1-1, with a weak D call TRBD1 (5 bases). The ends were cut back, 7 bases at V and 4 bases at J, with 16 bases in the middle. The V gene's germline CDR1 is SQVTM and CDR2 ANQGSEA. The CDR3 is 13 amino acids. CDR3 protein: CSAARSGATEAFF. CDR3 coding DNA: TGCAGCGCTGCCCGGAGCGGGGCCACTGAAGCTTTCTTT.

This clonotype was counted at least ten times. The V and J genes are TRBV5-6 and TRBJ2-1; 8 bases are shared with TRBD2. Trimming removed 0 bases from V and 2 bases from J; junction bases left unmatched: 1. This CDR3 has 15 amino acids. Germline assignment: CDR1 SGHDT and CDR2 YYEEEE. The CDR3 DNA sequence: TGTGCCAGCAGCTTGGATAGCGGGACCTACAATGAGCAGTTCTTC. This translates into CASSLDSGTYNEQFF.

This clonotype was seen repeatedly, ten times or more. The rearrangement links TRBV20-1 to TRBJ1-4; D gene unclear. The CDR3 has 13 amino acids. The V gene's germline CDR1 is DFQATT and CDR2 SNEGSKA (reference sequence). Trimming removed 1 base from V and 7 bases from J, with 10 bases in between. CDR3 coding DNA: TGCAGTGCTAGAGGATCTCTGAGTGAAAAACTGTTTTTT. Translation: CSARGSLSEKLFF.

The gene calls are TRBV10-3 and TRBJ2-1, with 7 bases matching TRBD2. Germline-derived CDR1 and CDR2 are ENHRY and SYGVKD. V shed 11 bases and J 1 base; nucleotides not matched to a gene: 8. The CDR3 contains 14 residues. CDR3 in amino acids: CAAKSGTSYNEQFF. The CDR3 bases are TGTGCCGCGAAAAGCGGGACGTCCTACAATGAGCAGTTCTTC.

The genes are TRBV2 and TRBJ2-3; D uncertain. Germline CDR1 is SNHLY and CDR2 is FYNNEI. The CDR3 is made up of 14 amino acids. V shed 8 bases and J shed 0 bases, with 12 bases lying between them. The CDR3 DNA is TGTGCCAGCGGTCGACTGGTCAGCACAGATACGCAGTATTTT. As protein: CASGRLVSTDTQYF.

Concerning this clonotype itself: Relative to the germline gene, one junction end is altered; a read error may explain this. The rearrangement joins TRBV5-6 to TRBJ1-5; 7 positions match TRBD1. Germline V gene lookup returns CDR1 SGHDT and CDR2 YYEEEE. The CDR3 loop spans 17 amino acids. CDR3 protein: CASSFRDSETGNQHQHF. CDR3 sequence (DNA): TGTGCCAGCAGCTTCCGGGACAGCGAAACGGGCAATCAGCACCAGCATTTT.

In its sample, this clonotype was seen many times. The chain couples TRBV7-8 to TRBJ2-7, with a tentative D call TRBD2 (5 bases). The CDR3 is made up of 12 amino acids. Trimming left V 1 base short and J 7 bases short, with 8 bases between. Germline loops: CDR1 SGHVS, CDR2 FQNEAQ. CDR3 DNA sequence: TGTGCCAGCAGCTTAGGACGGGGAGAGCAGTACTTC. Its protein is CASSLGRGEQYF.

The sample holds many counts of this clonotype. The rearrangement links TRBV20-1 to TRBJ2-1; TRBD1 aligns across 9 bases. Looked up from germline, CDR1 is DFQATT and CDR2 is SNEGSKA (reference sequence). J gave up 8 bases and V 6 bases, and 11 bases lay outside the gene matches. The CDR3 extends over 14 amino acids. DNA of the CDR3: TGCAGTGCGGGGGACAGGGTAAGGGGACATGAGCAGTTCTTC. This encodes CSAGDRVRGHEQFF.

Ten or more counts support this clonotype. The V call is TRBV28, the J call TRBJ2-7; TRBD1 matches at 7 bases. Trimming took 6 bases from V and 2 from J; bases not matched to a gene: 4. Germline assignment: CDR1 MDHEN and CDR2 SYDVKM. The CDR3 totals 13 residues. The CDR3 sequence: CASRPGQTYEQYF. CDR3 bases: TGTGCCAGCAGGCCGGGACAGACCTACGAGCAGTACTTC.

This clonotype came up many times. The chain joins TRBV14 to TRBJ2-7; 7 bases agree with TRBD2. CDR1 is SGHDN, CDR2 FVKESK, per germline. Trimming at V came to 4 bases and at J to 4 bases, leaving 10 bases not matched to a gene. The CDR3 has 15 amino acids. For the CDR3, the DNA is TGTGCCAGCAGCCTTTCAGCGGGATTCGGATACGAGCAGTACTTC. It translates to CASSLSAGFGYEQYF.

This clonotype was counted many times. The chain couples TRBV20-1 to TRBJ2-7; D not resolved. The germline V and J ends were trimmed by 0 bases and 3 bases, with 12 bases remaining between them. The CDR3 sequence is 14 residues long. CDR1 is DFQATT, CDR2 SNEGSKA, per germline (reference sequence). The CDR3 nucleotides read TGCAGTGCTAGAGAACGAGCTACAGTCTACGAGCAGTACTTC. This gives the protein CSARERATVYEQYF.

By sample share, this clonotype is medium-sized. The DNA of the CDR3 is TGCAGTGCTAGAGATCGGAGAGGACAGGTGCTCTATGGCTACACCTTC. Translation gives CSARDRRGQVLYGYTF. The chain is built from TRBV20-1 and TRBJ1-2, with TRBD1 matching 7 bases. Trimming removed 0 bases from V and 4 bases from J; junction bases left unmatched: 11. Per the germline V gene, CDR1 is DFQATT and CDR2 is SNEGSKA (reference sequence). The CDR3 extends over 16 amino acids.